The clone carrying this T cell receptor (beta chain) was seen only a few times. Other DNA variants within this sample encode the same CDR3. These data come from a study of blood T cell repertoires in COVID-19. Study details: T cells, B-cell-depleted T cells, or PBMCs supplied cDNA or gDNA.

Per the study methods: Quantification of nucleated cells was approximated via reference gene primer amplification. The data were produced by immunoSEQ multiplex PCR, yet TCRdb's version contains in-frame clones alone and is incomplete. D and trimming were read from the DNA, whereas the V and J calls and clone size are those reported in that table. The table has about 150,000 clones, around 79% seen once. This CDR3 spans 14 amino acids. CDR1 and CDR2 from the germline V gene are KGHSH and LQKENI. V gave up 2 bases and J gave up 4 bases, with 9 bases separating them. The sample consisted of peripheral blood. The chain carries TRBV18 and TRBJ1-5; D is perhaps TRBD1 (6 bases). This clonotype was obtained from an elderly man with acute or convalescent COVID-19. In DNA, the CDR3 is TGTGCCAGCTCACCAGGGGGCGGGAATCAGCCCCAGCATTTT. Residues: CASSPGGGNQPQHF. Looking up the rest from reference TRBV18 and TRBJ1-5 gives the full variable domain: NAGVMQNPRHLVRRRGQEARLRCSPMKGHSHVYWYRQLPEEGLKFMVYLQKENIIDESGMPKERFSAEFPKEGPSILRIQQVVRGDSAAYFCASSPGGGNQPQHFGDGTRLSIL.